Described below is a single T cell receptor beta chain sequence and its context. Its specificity is unknown. These data are taken from a study of post-analysis software for immune sequencing data. Whole-study findings and limits: About five TRBV segments appeared more often in patients than in controls, and TRBV5-6, TRBV5-1 and TRBV20-1 were among these. F measure clustering grouped samples strongly by preparation batch.

Unique molecular identifiers featured in each of the TCR beta cDNA libraries. TCRdb processed the PCR reads anew with MiXCR; each CDR3 protein has one entry. The sample lists roughly 430,000 distinct CDR3 sequences, 30% to 45% occurring once. V lost 6 bases and J lost 3; bases outside the gene matches: 7. This CDR3 region has 16 residues. The V gene's germline CDR1 is LGHNT and CDR2 FRNRAP. This sequence joins TRBV12-5 and TRBJ2-1; TRBD2 matches at 11 bases. This clonotype was sampled from a girl aged 2-15 years with multiple sclerosis. Sequencing used blood. CDR3 region: CASGTGLAAHYNEQFF. Written as DNA, the CDR3 is TGTGCTAGTGGCACGGGACTAGCGGCCCACTACAATGAGCAGTTCTTC.